This T cell receptor (beta chain) was captured by sequencing in a study of OX40 agonist ivuxolimab in advanced cancers. On the study more broadly: Every 2 weeks, patients got intravenous ivuxolimab at one of six dose levels (0.01-10 mg/kg).

This clone was seen a few times. Its antigen is not known. Clones were read by immunoSEQ multiplex PCR, and TCRdb kept only the in-frame ones, dropping some. Of 50,000 to 65,000 clones in the sample, roughly 85% were seen once. Patients had blood sampled at baseline and again on cycle 4 day 1 and cycle 7 day 1. Points from the study as a whole: Doses of 0.1 to 3.0 mg/kg were accompanied by clonal expansion of CD4+ and CD8+ blood T cells by week 6.

In germline, CDR1 is SGHDT, CDR2 YYEEEE. Deletions cut 0 bases from V and 5 bases from J, with 2 bases between. The CDR3 totals 11 residues. This TCR was sampled from an adult with an advanced solid tumor such as melanoma, head and neck, liver or kidney cancer. The rearrangement joins TRBV5-6 to TRBJ1-1, with no clear D. The specimen was CD4+ or CD8+ T cells sorted from blood, collected in a trial of the OX40 agonist ivuxolimab. The CDR3, as DNA: TGTGCCAGCAGCTTGGAAACTGAAGCTTTCTTT. Protein sequence: CASSLETEAFF.